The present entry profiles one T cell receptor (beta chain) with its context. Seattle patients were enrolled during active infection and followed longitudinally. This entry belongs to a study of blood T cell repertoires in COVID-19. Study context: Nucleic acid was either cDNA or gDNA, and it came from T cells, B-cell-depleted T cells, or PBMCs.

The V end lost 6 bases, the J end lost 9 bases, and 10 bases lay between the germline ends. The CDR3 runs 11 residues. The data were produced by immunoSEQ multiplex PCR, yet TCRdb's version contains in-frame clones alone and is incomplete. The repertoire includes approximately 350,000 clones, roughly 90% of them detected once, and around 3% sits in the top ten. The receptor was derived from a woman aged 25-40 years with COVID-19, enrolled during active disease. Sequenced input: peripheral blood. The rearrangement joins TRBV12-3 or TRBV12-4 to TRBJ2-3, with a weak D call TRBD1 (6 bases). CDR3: CASRVRGTQYF. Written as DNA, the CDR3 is TGTGCCAGCAGGGTGAGGGGGACGCAGTATTTT.